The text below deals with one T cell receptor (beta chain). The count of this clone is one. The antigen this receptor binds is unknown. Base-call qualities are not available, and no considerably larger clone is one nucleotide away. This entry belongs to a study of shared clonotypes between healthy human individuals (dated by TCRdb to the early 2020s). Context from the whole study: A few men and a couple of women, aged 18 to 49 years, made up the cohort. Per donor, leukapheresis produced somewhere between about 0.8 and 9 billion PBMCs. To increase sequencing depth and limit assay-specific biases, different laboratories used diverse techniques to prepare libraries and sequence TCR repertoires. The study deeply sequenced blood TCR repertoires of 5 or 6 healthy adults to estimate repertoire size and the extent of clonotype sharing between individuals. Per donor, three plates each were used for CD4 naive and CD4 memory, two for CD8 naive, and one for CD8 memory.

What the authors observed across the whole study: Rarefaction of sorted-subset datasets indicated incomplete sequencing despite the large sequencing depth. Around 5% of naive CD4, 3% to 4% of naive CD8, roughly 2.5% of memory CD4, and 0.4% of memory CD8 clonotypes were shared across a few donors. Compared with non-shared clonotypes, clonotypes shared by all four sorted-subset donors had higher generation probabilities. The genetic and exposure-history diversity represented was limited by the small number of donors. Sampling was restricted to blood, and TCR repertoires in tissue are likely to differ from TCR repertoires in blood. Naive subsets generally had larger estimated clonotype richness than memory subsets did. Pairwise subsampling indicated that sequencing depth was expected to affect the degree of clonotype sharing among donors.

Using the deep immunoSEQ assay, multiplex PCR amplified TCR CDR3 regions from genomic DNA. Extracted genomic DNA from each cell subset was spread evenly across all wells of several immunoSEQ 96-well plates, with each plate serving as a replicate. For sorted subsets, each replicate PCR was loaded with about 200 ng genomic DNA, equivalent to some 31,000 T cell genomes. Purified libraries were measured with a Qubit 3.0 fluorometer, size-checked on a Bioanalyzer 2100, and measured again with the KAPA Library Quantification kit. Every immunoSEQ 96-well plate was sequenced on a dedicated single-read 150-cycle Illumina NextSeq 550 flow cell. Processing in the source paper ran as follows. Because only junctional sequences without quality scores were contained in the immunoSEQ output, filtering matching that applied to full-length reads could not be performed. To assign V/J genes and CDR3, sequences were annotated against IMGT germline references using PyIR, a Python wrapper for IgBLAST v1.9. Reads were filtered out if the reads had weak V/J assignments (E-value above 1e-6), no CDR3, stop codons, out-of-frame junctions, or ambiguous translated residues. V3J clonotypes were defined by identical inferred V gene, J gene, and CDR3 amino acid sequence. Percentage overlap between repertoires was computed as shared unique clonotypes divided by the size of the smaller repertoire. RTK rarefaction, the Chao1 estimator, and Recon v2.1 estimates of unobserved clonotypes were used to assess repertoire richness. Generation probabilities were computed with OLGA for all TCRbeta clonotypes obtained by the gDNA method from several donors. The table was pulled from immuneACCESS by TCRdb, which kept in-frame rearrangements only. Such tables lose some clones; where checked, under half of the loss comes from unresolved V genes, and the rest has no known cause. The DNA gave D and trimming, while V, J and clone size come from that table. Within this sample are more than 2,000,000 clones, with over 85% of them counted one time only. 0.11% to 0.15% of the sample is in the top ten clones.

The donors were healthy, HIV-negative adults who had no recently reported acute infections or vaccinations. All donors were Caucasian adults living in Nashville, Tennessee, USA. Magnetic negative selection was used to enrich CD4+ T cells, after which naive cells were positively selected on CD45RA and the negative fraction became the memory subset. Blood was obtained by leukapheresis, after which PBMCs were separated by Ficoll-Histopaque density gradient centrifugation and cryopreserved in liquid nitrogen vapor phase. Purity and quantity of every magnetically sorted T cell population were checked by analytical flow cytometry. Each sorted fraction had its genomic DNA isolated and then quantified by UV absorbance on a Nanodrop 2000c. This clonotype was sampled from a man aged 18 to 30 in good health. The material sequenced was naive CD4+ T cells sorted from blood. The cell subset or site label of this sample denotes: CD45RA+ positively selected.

The CDR3 reads as follows: CASSRGSGDYNEQFF. The DNA sequence is as follows: TGTGCCAGCAGCCGAGGTAGCGGAGATTACAATGAGCAGTTCTTC. The chain links TRBV5-4 with TRBJ2-1; possibly the D gene is TRBD2, per 6 matching bases. CDR1 and CDR2 were assigned from the germline V gene (reference sequence) as SGHNT and YYREEE. V and J are truncated by 4 bases and 4 bases respectively, leaving an intervening sequence of 15 bases. Spanning cysteine to phenylalanine, the CDR3 consists of 15 amino acids. Only the CDR3 DNA stays, 45 bases, in frame from base 1.